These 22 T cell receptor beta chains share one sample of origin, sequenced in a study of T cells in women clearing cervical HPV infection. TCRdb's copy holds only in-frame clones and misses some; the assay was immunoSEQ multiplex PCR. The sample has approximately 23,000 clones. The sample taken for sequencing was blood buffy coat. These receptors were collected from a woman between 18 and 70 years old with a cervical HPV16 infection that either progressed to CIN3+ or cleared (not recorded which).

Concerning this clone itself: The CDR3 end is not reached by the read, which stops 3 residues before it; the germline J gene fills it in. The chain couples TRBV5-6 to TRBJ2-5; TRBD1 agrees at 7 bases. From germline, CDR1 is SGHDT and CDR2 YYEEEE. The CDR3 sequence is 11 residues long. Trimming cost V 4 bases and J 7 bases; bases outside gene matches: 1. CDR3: CASSRQGTQYF. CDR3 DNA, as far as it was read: TGTGCCAGCAGCCGACAGGGGACC.

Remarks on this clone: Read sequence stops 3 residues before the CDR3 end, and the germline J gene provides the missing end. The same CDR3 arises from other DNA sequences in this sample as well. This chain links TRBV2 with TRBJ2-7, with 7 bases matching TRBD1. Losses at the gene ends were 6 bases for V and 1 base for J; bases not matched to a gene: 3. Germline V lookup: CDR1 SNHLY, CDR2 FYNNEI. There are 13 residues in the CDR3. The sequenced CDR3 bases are TGTGCCAGCAGCCCGGGACAGTCCTACGAG. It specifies CASSPGQSYE. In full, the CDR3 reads CASSPGQSYEQYF.

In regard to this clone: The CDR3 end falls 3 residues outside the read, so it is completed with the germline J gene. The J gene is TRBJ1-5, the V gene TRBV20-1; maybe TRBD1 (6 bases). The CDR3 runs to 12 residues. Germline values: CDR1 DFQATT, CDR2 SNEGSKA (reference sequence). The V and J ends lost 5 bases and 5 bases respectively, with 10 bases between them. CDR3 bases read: TGCAGTGCTGCCTCAGGGGATCAGCCC. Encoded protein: CSAASGDQP. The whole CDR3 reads CSAASGDQPQHF.

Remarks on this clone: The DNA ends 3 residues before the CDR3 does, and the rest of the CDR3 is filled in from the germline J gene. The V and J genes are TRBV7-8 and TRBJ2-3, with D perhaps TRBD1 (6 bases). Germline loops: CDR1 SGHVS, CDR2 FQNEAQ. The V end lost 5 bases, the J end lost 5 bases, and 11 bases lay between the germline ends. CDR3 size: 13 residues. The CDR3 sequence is CASSLDRRDTQYF. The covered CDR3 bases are TGTGCCAGCAGCCTCGACAGGCGAGATACG.

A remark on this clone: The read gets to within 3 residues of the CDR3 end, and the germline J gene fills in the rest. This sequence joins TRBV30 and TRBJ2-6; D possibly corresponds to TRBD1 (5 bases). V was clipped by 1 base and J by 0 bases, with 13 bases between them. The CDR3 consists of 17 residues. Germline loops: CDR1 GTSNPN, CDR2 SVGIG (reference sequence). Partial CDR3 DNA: TGTGCCTGGAGTGAGACAGACAGTTTCTCTGGGGCCAACGTC. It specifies CAWSETDSFSGANV. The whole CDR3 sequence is CAWSETDSFSGANVLTF.

Partial CDR3 DNA: TGTGCCTGGATGAAGGGGGCTGGGGCCAACGTC. Translating it yields CAWMKGAGANV. Given in full, the CDR3 is CAWMKGAGANVLTF. This chain connects TRBV30 to TRBJ2-6, with D tentatively TRBD1 (6 bases). Read sequence stops 3 residues before the CDR3 end, and the germline J gene provides the missing end. The CDR3 covers 14 residues. V was clipped by 4 bases and J by 2 bases, with 9 bases between them. From germline, CDR1 is GTSNPN and CDR2 SVGIG (reference sequence).

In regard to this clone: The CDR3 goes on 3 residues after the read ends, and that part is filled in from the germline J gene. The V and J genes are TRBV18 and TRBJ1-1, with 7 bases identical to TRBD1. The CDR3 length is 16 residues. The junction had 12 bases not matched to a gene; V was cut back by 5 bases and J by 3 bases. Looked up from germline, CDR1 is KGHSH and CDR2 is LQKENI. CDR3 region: CASSRTIRDSDTEAFF. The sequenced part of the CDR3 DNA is TGTGCCAGCTCAAGAACTATACGGGACAGTGACACTGAA.

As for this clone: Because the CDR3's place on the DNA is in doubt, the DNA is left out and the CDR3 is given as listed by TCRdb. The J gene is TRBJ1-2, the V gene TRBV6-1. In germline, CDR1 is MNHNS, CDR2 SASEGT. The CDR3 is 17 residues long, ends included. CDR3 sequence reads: CASSEPVGRMDFRGYTF.

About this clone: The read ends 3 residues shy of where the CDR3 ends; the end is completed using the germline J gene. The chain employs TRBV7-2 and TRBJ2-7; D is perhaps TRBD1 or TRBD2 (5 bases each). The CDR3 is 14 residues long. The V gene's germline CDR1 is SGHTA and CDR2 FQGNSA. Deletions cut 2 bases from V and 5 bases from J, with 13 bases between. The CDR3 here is CASSLIRVGDEQYF. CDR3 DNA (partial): TGTGCCAGCAGCTTAATCAGGGTGGGAGACGAG.

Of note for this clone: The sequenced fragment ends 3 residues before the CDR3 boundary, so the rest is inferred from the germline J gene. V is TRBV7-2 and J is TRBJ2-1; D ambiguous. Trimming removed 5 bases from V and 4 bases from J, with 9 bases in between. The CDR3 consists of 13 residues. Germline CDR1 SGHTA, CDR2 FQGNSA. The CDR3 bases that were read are TGTGCCAGCAGCCCACCCGGTTACAATGAG. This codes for CASSPPGYNE. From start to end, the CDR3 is CASSPPGYNEQFF.

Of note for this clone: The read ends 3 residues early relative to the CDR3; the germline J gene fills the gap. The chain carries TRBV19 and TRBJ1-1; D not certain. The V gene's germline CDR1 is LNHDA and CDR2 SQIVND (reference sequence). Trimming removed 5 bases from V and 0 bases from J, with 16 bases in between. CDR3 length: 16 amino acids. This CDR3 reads CASSGWRAGLNTEAFF. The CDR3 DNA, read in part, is TGTGCCAGTAGTGGTTGGCGTGCGGGTTTGAACACTGAA.

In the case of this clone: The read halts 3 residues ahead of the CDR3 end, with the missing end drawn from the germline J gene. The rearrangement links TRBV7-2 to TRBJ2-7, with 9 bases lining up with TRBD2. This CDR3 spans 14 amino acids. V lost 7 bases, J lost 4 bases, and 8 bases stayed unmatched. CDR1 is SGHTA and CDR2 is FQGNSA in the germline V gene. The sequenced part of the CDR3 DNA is TGTGCCAGCACCCTCACTAGCGGGCAATACGAG. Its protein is CASTLTSGQYE. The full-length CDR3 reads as CASTLTSGQYEQYF.

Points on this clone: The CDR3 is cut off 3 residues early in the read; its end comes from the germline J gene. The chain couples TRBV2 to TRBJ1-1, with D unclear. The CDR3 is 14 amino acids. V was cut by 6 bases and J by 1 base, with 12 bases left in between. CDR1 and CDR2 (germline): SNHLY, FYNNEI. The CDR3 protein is CASREIRANTEAFF. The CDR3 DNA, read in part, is TGTGCCAGCAGGGAAATCCGAGCGAACACTGAA. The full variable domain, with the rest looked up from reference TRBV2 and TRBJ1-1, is EPEVTQTPSHQVTQMGQEVILRCVPISNHLYFYWYRQILGQKVEFLVSFYNNEISEKSEIFDDQFSVERPDGSNFTLKIRSTKLEDSAMYFCASREIRANTEAFFGQGTRLTVV.

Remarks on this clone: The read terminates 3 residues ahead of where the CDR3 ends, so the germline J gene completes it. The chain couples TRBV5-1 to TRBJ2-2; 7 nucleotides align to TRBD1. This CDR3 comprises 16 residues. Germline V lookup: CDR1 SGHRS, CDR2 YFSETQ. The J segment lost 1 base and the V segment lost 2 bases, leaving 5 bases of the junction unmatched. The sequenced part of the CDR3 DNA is TGCGCCAGCAGCTTAGACAGGGCGATGAACACCGGGGAG. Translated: CASSLDRAMNTGE. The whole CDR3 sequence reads CASSLDRAMNTGELFF.

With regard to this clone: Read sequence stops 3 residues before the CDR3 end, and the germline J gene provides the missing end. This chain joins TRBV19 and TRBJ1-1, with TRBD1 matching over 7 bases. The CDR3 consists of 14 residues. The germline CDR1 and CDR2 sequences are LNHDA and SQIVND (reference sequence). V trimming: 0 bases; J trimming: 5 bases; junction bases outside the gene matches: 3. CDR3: CASSIDSGGTEAFF. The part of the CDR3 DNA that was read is TGTGCCAGTAGTATAGATTCAGGGGGAACTGAA.

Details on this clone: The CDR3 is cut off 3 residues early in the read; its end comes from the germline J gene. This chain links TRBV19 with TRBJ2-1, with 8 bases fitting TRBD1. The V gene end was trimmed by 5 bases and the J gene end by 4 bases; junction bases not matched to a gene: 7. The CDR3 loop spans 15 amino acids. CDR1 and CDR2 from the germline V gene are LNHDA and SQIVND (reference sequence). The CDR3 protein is CASSAGRGLYNEQFF. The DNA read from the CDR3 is TGTGCCAGTAGTGCCGGCAGGGGGCTTTACAATGAG.

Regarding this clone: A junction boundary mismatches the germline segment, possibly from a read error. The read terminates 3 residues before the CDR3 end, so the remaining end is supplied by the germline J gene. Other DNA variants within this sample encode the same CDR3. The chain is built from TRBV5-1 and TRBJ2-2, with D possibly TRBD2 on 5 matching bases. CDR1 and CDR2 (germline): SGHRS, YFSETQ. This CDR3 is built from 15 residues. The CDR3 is CASSPRTLNTGELFF. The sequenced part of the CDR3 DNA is TGCGCCAGCAGCCCCCGGACTTTGAACACTGGGGAG.

Here the CDR3 reads CASSEGQGAEKLFF. The DNA read from the CDR3 is TGTGCCAGCAGTGAAGGACAGGGGGCTGAAAAA. The gene calls are TRBV6-4 and TRBJ1-4; 11 positions match TRBD1. The read comes to an end 3 residues before the CDR3 does, leaving the germline J gene to fill in the end. The germline gives CDR1 MRHNA, CDR2 SNTAGT. This CDR3 region has 14 residues. V trimming: 3 bases; J trimming: 7 bases; junction bases outside the gene matches: 1.

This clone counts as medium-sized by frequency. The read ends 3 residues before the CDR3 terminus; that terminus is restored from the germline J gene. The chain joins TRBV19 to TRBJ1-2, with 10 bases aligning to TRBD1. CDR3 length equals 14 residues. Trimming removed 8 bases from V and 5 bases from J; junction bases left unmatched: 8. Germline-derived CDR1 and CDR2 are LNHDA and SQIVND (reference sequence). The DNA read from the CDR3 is TGTGCCAGTGAACCGGGACAGGGGAATTATGGC. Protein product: CASEPGQGNYG. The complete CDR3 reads CASEPGQGNYGYTF.

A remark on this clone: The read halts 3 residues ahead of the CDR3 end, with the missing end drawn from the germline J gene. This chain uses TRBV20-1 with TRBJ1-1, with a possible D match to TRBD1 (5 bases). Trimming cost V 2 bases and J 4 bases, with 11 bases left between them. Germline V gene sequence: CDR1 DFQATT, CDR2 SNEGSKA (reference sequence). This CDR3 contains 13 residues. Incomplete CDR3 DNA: TGCAGTGCTAGACCGGGGGGATTCACTGAA. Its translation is CSARPGGFTE. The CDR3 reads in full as CSARPGGFTEAFF.

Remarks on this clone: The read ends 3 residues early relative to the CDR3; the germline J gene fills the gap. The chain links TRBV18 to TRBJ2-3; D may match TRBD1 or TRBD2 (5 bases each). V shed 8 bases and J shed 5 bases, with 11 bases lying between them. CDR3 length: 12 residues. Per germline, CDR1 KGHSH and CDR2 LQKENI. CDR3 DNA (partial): TGTGCCAGCCGAGAGGGGTTAGATACG. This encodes CASREGLDT. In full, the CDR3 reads CASREGLDTQYF.

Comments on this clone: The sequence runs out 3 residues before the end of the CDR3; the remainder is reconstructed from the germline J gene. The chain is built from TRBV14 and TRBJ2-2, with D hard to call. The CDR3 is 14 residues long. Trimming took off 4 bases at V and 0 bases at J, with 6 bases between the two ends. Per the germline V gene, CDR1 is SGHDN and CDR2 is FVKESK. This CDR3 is CASSRDPNTGELFF. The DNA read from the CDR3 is TGTGCCAGCAGCCGCGATCCGAACACCGGGGAG.